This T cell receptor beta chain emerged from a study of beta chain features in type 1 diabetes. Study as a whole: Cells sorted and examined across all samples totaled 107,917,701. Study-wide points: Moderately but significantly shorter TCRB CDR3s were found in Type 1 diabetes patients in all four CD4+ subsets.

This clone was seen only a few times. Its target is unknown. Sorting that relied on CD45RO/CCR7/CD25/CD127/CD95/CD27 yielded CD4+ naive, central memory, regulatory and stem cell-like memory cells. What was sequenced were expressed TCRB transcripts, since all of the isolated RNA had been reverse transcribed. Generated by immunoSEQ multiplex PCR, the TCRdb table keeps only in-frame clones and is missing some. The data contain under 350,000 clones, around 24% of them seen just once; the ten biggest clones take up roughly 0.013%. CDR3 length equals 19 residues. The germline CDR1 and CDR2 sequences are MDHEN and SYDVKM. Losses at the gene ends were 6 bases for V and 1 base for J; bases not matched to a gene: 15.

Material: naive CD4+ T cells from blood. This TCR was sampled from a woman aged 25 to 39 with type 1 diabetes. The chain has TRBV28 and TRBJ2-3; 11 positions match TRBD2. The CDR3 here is CASSSDPSGRLRGTDTQYF. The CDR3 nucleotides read TGTGCCAGCAGCTCAGACCCTAGCGGGAGGCTCCGTGGCACAGATACGCAGTATTTT.